Sequencing of this T cell receptor (beta chain) was carried out in a study of blood T cell repertoires in COVID-19. Study-wide context: From the United States, Italy and Spain came samples of acute and convalescent COVID-19. T cells, B-cell-depleted T cells, or PBMCs provided the cDNA or gDNA that served as material.

Per the study methods: Estimation of nucleated cell counts was performed using reference gene primer amplification. Sequenced by immunoSEQ multiplex PCR; TCRdb stores in-frame clones only, minus some. V, J and clone size reflect that table, while D and trimming were determined from the DNA. Of around 72,000 clones listed, roughly 85% are singletons. The table lists this clone with a count of one. Trimming at V came to 7 bases and at J to 0 bases, leaving 5 bases not matched to a gene. The CDR3 sequence is 14 residues long. CDR1 is SGHDT, CDR2 YYEEEE, per germline. Material: peripheral blood. The receptor was isolated from a woman older than 75 with acute or convalescent COVID-19. The chain links TRBV5-6 to TRBJ2-3, with 7 bases fitting TRBD1. The CDR3 protein is CASYKGASTDTQYF. The CDR3 DNA reads as TGTGCCAGCTATAAGGGGGCTAGCACAGATACGCAGTATTTT.